This T cell receptor beta chain derives from a study of T cells in Graves' hyperthyroidism and ophthalmopathy. TCR beta CDR3 regions were amplified from RNA transcripts. First-round RT-PCR with HTBI primers amplified the TCR CDR3 region. Each CDR3 protein gets one entry after TCRdb re-called the multiplex PCR reads with MiXCR. Of about 560,000 distinct CDR3 sequences in the sample, roughly 17% were seen once. Study outcomes and limitations: From stable hyperthyroidism, ophthalmopathy was separated by a 13 V-J model.

About this clonotype: Antigen unknown.

Germline loops: CDR1 MDHEN, CDR2 SYDVKM. V was trimmed by 6 bases and J by 0 bases, leaving 18 bases between them. This CDR3 has 18 residues. From approximately 9.1 ml of fresh peripheral blood, PBMCs were isolated. The receptor comes from a woman younger than 35 with Graves' hyperthyroidism. The specimen was blood. The chain joins TRBV28 to TRBJ2-6, with D perhaps TRBD1 (5 bases). CDR3 coding DNA: TGTGCCAGCAGCTACCACGACAGACTTCCCTCTGGGGCCAACGTCCTGACTTTC. It translates to CASSYHDRLPSGANVLTF.